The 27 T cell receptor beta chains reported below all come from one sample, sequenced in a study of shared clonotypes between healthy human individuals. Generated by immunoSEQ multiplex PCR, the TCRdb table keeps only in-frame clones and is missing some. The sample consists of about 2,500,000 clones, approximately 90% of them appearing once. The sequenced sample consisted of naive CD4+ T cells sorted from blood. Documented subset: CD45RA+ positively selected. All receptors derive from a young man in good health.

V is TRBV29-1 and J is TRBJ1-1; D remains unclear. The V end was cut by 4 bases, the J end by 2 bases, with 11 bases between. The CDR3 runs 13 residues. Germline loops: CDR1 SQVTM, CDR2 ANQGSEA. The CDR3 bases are TGCAGCGTTGTCCGAATGGGAAACACTGAAGCTTTCTTT. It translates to CSVVRMGNTEAFF.

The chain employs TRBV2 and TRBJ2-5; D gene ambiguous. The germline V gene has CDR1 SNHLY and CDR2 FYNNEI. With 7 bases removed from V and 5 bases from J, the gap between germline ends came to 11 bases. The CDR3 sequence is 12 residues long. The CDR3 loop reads CASTWDVETQYF. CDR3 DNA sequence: TGTGCCAGCACTTGGGATGTTGAGACCCAGTACTTC.

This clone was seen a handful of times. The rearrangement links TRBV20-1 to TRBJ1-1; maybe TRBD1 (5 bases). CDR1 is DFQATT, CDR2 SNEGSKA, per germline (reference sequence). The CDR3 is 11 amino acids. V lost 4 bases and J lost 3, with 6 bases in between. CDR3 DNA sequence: TGCAGTGCTAAACAGGACACTGAAGCTTTCTTT. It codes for CSAKQDTEAFF.

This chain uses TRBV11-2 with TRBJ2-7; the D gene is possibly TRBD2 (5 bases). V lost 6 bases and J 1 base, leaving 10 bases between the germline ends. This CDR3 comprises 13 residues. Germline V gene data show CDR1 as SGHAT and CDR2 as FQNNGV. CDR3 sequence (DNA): TGTGCCAGCAGTCCCGGGGAGTCCTACGAGCAGTACTTC. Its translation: CASSPGESYEQYF.

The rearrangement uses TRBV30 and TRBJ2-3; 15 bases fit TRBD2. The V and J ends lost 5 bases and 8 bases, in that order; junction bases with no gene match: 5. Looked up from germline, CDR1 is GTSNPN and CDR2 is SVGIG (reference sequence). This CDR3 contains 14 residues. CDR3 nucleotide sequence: TGTGCCTGGGGGACTAGCGGGAGGAGGGCTACGCAGTATTTT. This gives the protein CAWGTSGRRATQYF.

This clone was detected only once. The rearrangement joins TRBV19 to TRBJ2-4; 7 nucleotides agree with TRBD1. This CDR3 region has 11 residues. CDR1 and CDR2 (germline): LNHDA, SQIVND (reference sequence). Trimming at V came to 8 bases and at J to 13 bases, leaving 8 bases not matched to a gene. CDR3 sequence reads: CASSQDRQQYF. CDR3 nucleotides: TGTGCCAGTTCCCAGGACAGGCAGCAGTACTTC.

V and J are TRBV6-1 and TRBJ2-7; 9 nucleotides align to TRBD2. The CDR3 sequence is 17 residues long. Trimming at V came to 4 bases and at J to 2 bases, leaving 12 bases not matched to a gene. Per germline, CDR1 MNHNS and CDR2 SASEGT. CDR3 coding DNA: TGTGCCAGCAGTGTAGCGAGGGGACTAGCCGGCGCCTACGAGCAGTACTTC. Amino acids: CASSVARGLAGAYEQYF.

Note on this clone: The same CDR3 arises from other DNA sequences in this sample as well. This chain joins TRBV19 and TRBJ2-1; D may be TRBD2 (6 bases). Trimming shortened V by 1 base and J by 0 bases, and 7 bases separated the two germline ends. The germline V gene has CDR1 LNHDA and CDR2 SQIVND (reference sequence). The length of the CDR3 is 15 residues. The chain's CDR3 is CASSIGLDSYNEQFF. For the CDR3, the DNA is TGTGCCAGTAGTATAGGACTAGACTCCTACAATGAGCAGTTCTTC.

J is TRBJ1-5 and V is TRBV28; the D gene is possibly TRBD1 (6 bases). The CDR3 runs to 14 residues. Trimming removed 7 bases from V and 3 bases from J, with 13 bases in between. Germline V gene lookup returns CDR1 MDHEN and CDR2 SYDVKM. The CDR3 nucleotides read TGTGCCAGCAAGGAGGGGGTTGTCAATCAGCCCCAGCATTTT. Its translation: CASKEGVVNQPQHF.

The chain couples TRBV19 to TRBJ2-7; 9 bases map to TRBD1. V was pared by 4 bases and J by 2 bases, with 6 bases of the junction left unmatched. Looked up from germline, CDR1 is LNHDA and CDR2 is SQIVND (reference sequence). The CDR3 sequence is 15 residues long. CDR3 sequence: CASSTRDRAAYEQYF. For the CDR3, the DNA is TGTGCCAGTAGTACCCGGGACAGGGCAGCCTACGAGCAGTACTTC.

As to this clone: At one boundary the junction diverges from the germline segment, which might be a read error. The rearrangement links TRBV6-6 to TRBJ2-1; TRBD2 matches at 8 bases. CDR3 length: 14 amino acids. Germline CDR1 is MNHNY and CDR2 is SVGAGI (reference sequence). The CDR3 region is CASNLGVAGPLVLF. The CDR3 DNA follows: TGTGCCAGCAACCTGGGGGTAGCGGGGCCCTTAGTCCTCTTC.

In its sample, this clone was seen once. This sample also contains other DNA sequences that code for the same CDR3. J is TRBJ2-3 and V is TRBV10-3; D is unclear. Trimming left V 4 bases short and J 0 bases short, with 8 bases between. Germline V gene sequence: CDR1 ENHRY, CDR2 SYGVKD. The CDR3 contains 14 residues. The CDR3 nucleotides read TGTGCCATCAGTGGTGACGGCAGCACAGATACGCAGTATTTT. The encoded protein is CAISGDGSTDTQYF.

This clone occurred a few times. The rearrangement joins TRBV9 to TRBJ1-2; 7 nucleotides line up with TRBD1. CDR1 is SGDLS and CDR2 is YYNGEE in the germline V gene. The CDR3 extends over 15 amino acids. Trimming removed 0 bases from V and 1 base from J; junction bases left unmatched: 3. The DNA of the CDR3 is TGTGCCAGCAGCGTAGGCTCAGGGGGTAACTATGGCTACACCTTC. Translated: CASSVGSGGNYGYTF. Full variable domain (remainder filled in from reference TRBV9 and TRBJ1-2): DSGVTQTPKHLITATGQRVTLRCSPRSGDLSVYWYQQSLDQGLQFLIQYYNGEERAKGNILERFSAQQFPDLHSELNLSSLELGDSALYFCASSVGSGGNYGYTFGSGTRLTVV.

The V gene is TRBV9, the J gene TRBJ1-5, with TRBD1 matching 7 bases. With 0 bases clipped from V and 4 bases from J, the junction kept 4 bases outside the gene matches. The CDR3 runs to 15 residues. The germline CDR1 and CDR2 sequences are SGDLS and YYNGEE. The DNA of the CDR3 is TGTGCCAGCAGCGTAGGAGACAGGGATAATCAGCCCCAGCATTTT. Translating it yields CASSVGDRDNQPQHF.

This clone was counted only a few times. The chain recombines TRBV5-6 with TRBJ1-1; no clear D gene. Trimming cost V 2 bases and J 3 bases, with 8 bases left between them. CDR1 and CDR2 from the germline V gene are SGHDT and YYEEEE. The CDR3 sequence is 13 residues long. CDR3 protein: CASSFSRYTEAFF. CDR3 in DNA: TGTGCCAGCAGCTTTAGCAGGTACACTGAAGCTTTCTTT.

The CDR3 protein is CASSPSQVYRELFF. The CDR3 DNA reads as TGTGCCAGCTCACCGAGCCAAGTTTACCGGGAGCTGTTTTTT. The V call is TRBV18, the J call TRBJ2-2; unclear D gene. Germline CDR1 is KGHSH and CDR2 is LQKENI. Trimming left V 3 bases short and J 9 bases short, with 14 bases between. CDR3 length: 14 residues.

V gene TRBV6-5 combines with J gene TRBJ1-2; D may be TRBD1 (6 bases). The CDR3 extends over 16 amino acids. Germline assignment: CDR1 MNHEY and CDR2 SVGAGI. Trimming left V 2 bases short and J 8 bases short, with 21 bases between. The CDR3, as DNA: TGTGCCAGCAGTTACCGCGCCGTCGGGGGGGCGGCAGGCTACACCTTC. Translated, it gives CASSYRAVGGAAGYTF.

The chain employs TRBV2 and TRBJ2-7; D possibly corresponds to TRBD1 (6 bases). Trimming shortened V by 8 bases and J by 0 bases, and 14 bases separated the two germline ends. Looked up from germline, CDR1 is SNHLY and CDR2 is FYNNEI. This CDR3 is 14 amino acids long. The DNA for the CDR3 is TGTGCCAGCCGTTGGGACAAGCACTCCTACGAGCAGTACTTC. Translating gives CASRWDKHSYEQYF. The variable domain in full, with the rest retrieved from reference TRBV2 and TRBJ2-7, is EPEVTQTPSHQVTQMGQEVILRCVPISNHLYFYWYRQILGQKVEFLVSFYNNEISEKSEIFDDQFSVERPDGSNFTLKIRSTKLEDSAMYFCASRWDKHSYEQYFGPGTRLTVT.

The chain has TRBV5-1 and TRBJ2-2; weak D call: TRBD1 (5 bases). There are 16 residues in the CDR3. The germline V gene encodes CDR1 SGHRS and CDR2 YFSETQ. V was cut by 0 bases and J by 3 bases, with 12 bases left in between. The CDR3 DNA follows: TGCGCCAGCAGCTTGGTGGCTGGGGCGCACACCGGGGAGCTGTTTTTT. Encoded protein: CASSLVAGAHTGELFF. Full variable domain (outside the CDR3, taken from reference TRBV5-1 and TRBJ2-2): KAGVTQTPRYLIKTRGQQVTLSCSPISGHRSVSWYQQTPGQGLQFLFEYFSETQRNKGNFPGRFSGRQFSNSRSEMNVSTLELGDSALYLCASSLVAGAHTGELFFGEGSRLTVL.

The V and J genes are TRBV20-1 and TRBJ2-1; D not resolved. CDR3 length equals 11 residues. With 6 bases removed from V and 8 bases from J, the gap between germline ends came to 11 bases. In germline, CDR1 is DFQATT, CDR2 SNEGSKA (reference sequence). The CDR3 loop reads CSASNPDEQFF. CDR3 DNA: TGCAGTGCCTCAAACCCTGATGAGCAGTTCTTC.

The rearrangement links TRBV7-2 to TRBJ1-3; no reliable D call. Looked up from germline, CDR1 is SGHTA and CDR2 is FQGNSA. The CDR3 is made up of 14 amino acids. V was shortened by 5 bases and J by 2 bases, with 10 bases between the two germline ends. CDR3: CASSNPGAGNTIYF. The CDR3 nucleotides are TGTGCCAGCAGCAACCCCGGAGCTGGAAACACCATATATTTT.

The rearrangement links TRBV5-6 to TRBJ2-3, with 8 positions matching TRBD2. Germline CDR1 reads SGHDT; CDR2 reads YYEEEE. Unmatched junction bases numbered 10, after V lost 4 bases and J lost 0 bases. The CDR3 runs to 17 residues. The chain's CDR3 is CASSLEGLAESTDTQYF. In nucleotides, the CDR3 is TGTGCCAGCAGCCTTGAAGGACTAGCTGAGAGCACAGATACGCAGTATTTT.

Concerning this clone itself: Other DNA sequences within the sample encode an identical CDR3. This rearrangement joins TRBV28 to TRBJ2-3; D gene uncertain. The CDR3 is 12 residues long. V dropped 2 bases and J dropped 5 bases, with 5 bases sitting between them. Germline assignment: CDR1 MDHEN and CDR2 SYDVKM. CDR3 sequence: CASSLGKDTQYF. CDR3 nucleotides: TGTGCCAGCAGTTTAGGGAAAGATACGCAGTATTTT. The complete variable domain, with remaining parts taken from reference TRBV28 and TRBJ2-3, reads DVKVTQSSRYLVKRTGEKVFLECVQDMDHENMFWYRQDPGLGLRLIYFSYDVKMKEKGDIPEGYSVSREKKERFSLILESASTNQTSMYLCASSLGKDTQYFGPGTRLTVL.

Here the CDR3 DNA reads TGTGCCAGCAGCTTAAGAGGACGACAGGCGGGCAGTGAGACCCAGTACTTC. It encodes CASSLRGRQAGSETQYF. This sequence joins TRBV7-3 and TRBJ2-5, with D maybe TRBD1 (6 bases). V was shortened by 1 base and J by 5 bases, with 20 bases between the two germline ends. Germline V lookup: CDR1 SGHTA, CDR2 FQGTGA. This CDR3 spans 17 amino acids.

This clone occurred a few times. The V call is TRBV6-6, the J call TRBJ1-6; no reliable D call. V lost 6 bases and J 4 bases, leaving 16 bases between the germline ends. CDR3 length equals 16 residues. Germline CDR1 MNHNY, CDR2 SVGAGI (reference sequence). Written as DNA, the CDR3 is TGTGCCAGCAGCCCGAGGGCGGCGGGATATAATTCACCCCTCCACTTT. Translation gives CASSPRAAGYNSPLHF.

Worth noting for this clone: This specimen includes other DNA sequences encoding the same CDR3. The CDR3 DNA sequence: TGTGCCAGCACTCCCCTGGGACAGGGGATTACCGAGCAGTACTTC. As protein: CASTPLGQGITEQYF. The chain has TRBV28 and TRBJ2-7, with 10 bases that match TRBD1. V trimming: 7 bases; J trimming: 6 bases; junction bases outside the gene matches: 12. Germline loops: CDR1 MDHEN, CDR2 SYDVKM. This CDR3 has 15 residues.

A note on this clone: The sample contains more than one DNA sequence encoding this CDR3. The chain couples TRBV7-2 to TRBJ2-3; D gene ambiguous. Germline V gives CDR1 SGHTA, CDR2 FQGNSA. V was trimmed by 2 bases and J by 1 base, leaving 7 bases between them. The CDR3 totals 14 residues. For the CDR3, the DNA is TGTGCCAGCAGCTTAAGGACGGGCACAGATACGCAGTATTTT. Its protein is CASSLRTGTDTQYF.